The TCR beta chain under discussion was sequenced for a study of blood T cells in healthy people across ages. Total RNA was extracted at no less than 5.5 micrograms per sample. A second PCR of roughly 7 to 11 cycles used a sample-barcoded 5' primer and a J-beta primer mix. Each cDNA molecule was tagged by a template-switch adaptor that had 12 random nucleotides. From the 5' RACE reads, TCRdb called clonotypes with MiXCR, one entry per CDR3 protein. The profile shows hundreds of thousands of distinct CDR3 sequences, approximately 49% of them singletons. The CDR3 runs 12 residues. CDR1 is LNHNV, CDR2 YYDKDF, per germline (reference sequence). V was pared by 0 bases and J by 9 bases, with 5 bases between.

This rearrangement joins TRBV15 to TRBJ2-2; D is uncertain. Source material: blood. This clonotype originated in a woman aged 55-70 years in good health. The CDR3: CATSREFRELFF. The CDR3 nucleotides are TGTGCCACCAGCAGAGAATTTAGGGAGCTGTTTTTT.